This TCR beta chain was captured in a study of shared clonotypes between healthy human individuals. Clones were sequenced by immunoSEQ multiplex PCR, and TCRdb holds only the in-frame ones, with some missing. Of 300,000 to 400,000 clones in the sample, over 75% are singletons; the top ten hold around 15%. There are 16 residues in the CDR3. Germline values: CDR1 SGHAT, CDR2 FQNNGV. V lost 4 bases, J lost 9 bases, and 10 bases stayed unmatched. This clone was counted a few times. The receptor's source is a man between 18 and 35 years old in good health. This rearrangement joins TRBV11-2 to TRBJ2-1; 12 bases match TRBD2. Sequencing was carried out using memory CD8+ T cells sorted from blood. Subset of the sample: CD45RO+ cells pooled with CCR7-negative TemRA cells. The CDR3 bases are TGTGCCAGCAGCTCGGCTCTAGCGGGGGGGCGTAGTGAGCAGTTCTTC. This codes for CASSSALAGGRSEQFF.